These T cell receptor beta chains were read from a single sample in a study of CD8 T cells in ankylosing spondylitis. Each CDR3 protein is one row after TCRdb ran MiXCR on the 5' RACE reads. There are 300,000 to 350,000 distinct CDR3 sequences in the sample; approximately 10% occur only once, and more than 7% lies in the top ten. Sequences were obtained from blood, either unsorted or a sorted T cell fraction (not recorded which). All receptors come from a female donor with ankylosing spondylitis or in good health (not recorded which). CDR3s include the opening cysteine and the closing phenylalanine or tryptophan. Fields, in order: V gene, clone size, J gene, D gene, CDR3 DNA, CDR3 protein. A D gene is named only where the DNA matches it firmly. Expanded clones get a size class; other rows say once, few or many, or leave the size out.

v_call: TRBV29-1
clone_size: many
j_call: TRBJ2-1
d_call: NA
cdr3_nt: TGCAGCGTAGGGAGCGGTGTGAGGAATGAGCAGTTCTTC
cdr3_aa: CSVGSGVRNEQFF

v_call: TRBV7-2
clone_size: few
j_call: TRBJ1-4
d_call: TRBD1
cdr3_nt: TGTGCCAGCAGCATAGGGGTAGGGGGCAATGAAAAACTGTTTTTT
cdr3_aa: CASSIGVGGNEKLFF

v_call: TRBV10-3
clone_size: many
j_call: TRBJ1-1
d_call: NA
cdr3_nt: TGTGCCATCAGTGAGTTCGAAGGCACTGAAGCTTTCTTT
cdr3_aa: CAISEFEGTEAFF

v_call: TRBV20-1
clone_size: many
j_call: TRBJ2-7
d_call: TRBD2
cdr3_nt: TGCAGTGCTAGTTCTAGCGGGGGGACTACCTACGAGCAGTACTTC
cdr3_aa: CSASSSGGTTYEQYF

v_call: TRBV25-1
clone_size: NA
j_call: TRBJ2-3
d_call: NA
cdr3_nt: TGTGCCAGCACCTCCGACAGCTCTAGCACAGATACGCAGTATTTT
cdr3_aa: CASTSDSSSTDTQYF

v_call: TRBV20-1
clone_size: many
j_call: TRBJ2-1
d_call: NA
cdr3_nt: TGCAGTGCTAGAGAGGGGGGTGGTTGGCGGAGGGTTGAGCAGTTCTTC
cdr3_aa: CSAREGGGWRRVEQFF

v_call: TRBV5-1
clone_size: many
j_call: TRBJ2-2
d_call: NA
cdr3_nt: TGCGCCAGCAGCTTTCGGCTAGGGGCCGGGGAGCTGTTTTTT
cdr3_aa: CASSFRLGAGELFF

v_call: TRBV14
clone_size: NA
j_call: TRBJ2-5
d_call: NA
cdr3_nt: TGTGCCAGCAGCCAAGGGAAATTGGGGCAAGAGACCCAGTACTTC
cdr3_aa: CASSQGKLGQETQYF

v_call: TRBV5-6
clone_size: many
j_call: TRBJ2-7
d_call: TRBD1
cdr3_nt: TGTGCCAGCAGTAAATCCTTAGCGCTTTGGGACAGGGAGGGCTACGAGCAGTACTTC
cdr3_aa: CASSKSLALWDREGYEQYF

v_call: TRBV20-1
clone_size: few
j_call: TRBJ2-3
d_call: TRBD2
cdr3_nt: TGCAGTGCTACCCCTGGACTAGTCACAGATACGCAGTATTTT
cdr3_aa: CSATPGLVTDTQYF

v_call: TRBV10-3
clone_size: many
j_call: TRBJ1-1
d_call: NA
cdr3_nt: TGTGCCATCAGTGAATCCTACAACACTGAAGCTTTCTTT
cdr3_aa: CAISESYNTEAFF

v_call: TRBV7-2
clone_size: few
j_call: TRBJ2-3
d_call: NA
cdr3_nt: TGTGCCAGCAGCTCCCGGCGGATCGATACGCAGTATTTT
cdr3_aa: CASSSRRIDTQYF

v_call: TRBV5-4
clone_size: NA
j_call: TRBJ1-4
d_call: NA
cdr3_nt: TGTGCCAGCAGCTGGGGGGGACGAGGCAGAAATGAAAAACTGTTTTTT
cdr3_aa: CASSWGGRGRNEKLFF

v_call: TRBV5-1
clone_size: NA
j_call: TRBJ2-6
d_call: TRBD1
cdr3_nt: TGCGCCAACCGACTACAGGGGGTGCGCTTTTCGGGGGCCAACGTCCTGACTTTC
cdr3_aa: CANRLQGVRFSGANVLTF

v_call: TRBV20-1
clone_size: many
j_call: TRBJ1-1
d_call: NA
cdr3_nt: TGCAGTGCTTTAAGCCTCATTGGGTGGACTGAAGCTTTCTTT
cdr3_aa: CSALSLIGWTEAFF

v_call: TRBV24-1
clone_size: many
j_call: TRBJ2-1
d_call: NA
cdr3_nt: TGTGCCACCAGTTCTTTTTATGAGCAGTTCTTC
cdr3_aa: CATSSFYEQFF

v_call: TRBV5-1
clone_size: few
j_call: TRBJ1-4
d_call: NA
cdr3_nt: TGCGCCAGCAGCACAGGACAGCCTGCAACTAATGAAAAACTGTTTTTT
cdr3_aa: CASSTGQPATNEKLFF

v_call: TRBV5-1
clone_size: NA
j_call: TRBJ1-6
d_call: NA
cdr3_nt: TGCGCCAGCAGGCCGGGACGCCAGAATTCACCCCTCCACTTT
cdr3_aa: CASRPGRQNSPLHF

v_call: TRBV7-8
clone_size: many
j_call: TRBJ2-1
d_call: NA
cdr3_nt: TGTGCCAGCAGCCTCCGGTCTAGCTCCTACAATGAGCAGTTCTTC
cdr3_aa: CASSLRSSSYNEQFF

v_call: TRBV5-1
clone_size: many
j_call: TRBJ1-1
d_call: NA
cdr3_nt: TGCGCCAGCAGCTTCGGATCCGGGACAATGAGGAACACTGAAGCTTTCTTT
cdr3_aa: CASSFGSGTMRNTEAFF

v_call: TRBV10-2
clone_size: many
j_call: TRBJ1-1
d_call: NA
cdr3_nt: TGCGCCAGCAGTGGGGGGGAGAACACTGAAGCTTTCTTT
cdr3_aa: CASSGGENTEAFF

v_call: TRBV4-2
clone_size: few
j_call: TRBJ1-5
d_call: NA
cdr3_nt: TGTGCCAGCAGCCCTAGAGGAGGTCGGACACCTGACCCCCAGCCCCAGCATTTT
cdr3_aa: CASSPRGGRTPDPQPQHF

v_call: TRBV18
clone_size: NA
j_call: TRBJ2-3
d_call: NA
cdr3_nt: TGTGCCAGCTTTCGGCAATCCACAGATACGCAGTATTTT
cdr3_aa: CASFRQSTDTQYF

v_call: TRBV20-1
clone_size: many
j_call: TRBJ2-5
d_call: NA
cdr3_nt: TGCAGTGCTAGACGGACACGGGGAAAAGAGACCCAGTACTTC
cdr3_aa: CSARRTRGKETQYF

v_call: TRBV4-2
clone_size: many
j_call: TRBJ2-7
d_call: TRBD2
cdr3_nt: TGTGCCAGCAGCCAAGATAGGACTAGCGGGGGGTACGAGCAGTACTTC
cdr3_aa: CASSQDRTSGGYEQYF

v_call: TRBV20-1
clone_size: many
j_call: TRBJ1-6
d_call: NA
cdr3_nt: TGCAGTGCTAGCCCGGCACTTTCCAGGAGCTCCTATAATTCACCCCTCCACTTT
cdr3_aa: CSASPALSRSSYNSPLHF

v_call: TRBV9
clone_size: many
j_call: TRBJ2-2
d_call: TRBD1
cdr3_nt: TGTGCCAGCAGCTCTAGGGACAGGGGAAAGGGAACTACCGGGGAGCTGTTTTTT
cdr3_aa: CASSSRDRGKGTTGELFF

v_call: TRBV11-1
clone_size: many
j_call: TRBJ2-6
d_call: TRBD1
cdr3_nt: TGTGCCAGCAGCGTAGGAGCTCCGGGACAGCACTCCTCTGGGGCCAACGTCCTGACTTTC
cdr3_aa: CASSVGAPGQHSSGANVLTF

v_call: TRBV12-3/TRBV12-4
clone_size: NA
j_call: TRBJ1-1
d_call: NA
cdr3_nt: TGTGCCAGCAGCCGGGTTCTCGGTGAAGCTTTCTTT
cdr3_aa: CASSRVLGEAFF

v_call: TRBV7-9
clone_size: many
j_call: TRBJ2-1
d_call: TRBD2
cdr3_nt: TGTGCCCAAACGCAAGGGACTAGCGGGCACAATGAGCAGTTCTTC
cdr3_aa: CAQTQGTSGHNEQFF

v_call: TRBV5-1
clone_size: few
j_call: TRBJ1-6
d_call: NA
cdr3_nt: TGCGCCAGCAGGAGGCTCGAGGGGTATAATTCACCCCTCCACTTT
cdr3_aa: CASRRLEGYNSPLHF

v_call: TRBV3-1
clone_size: few
j_call: TRBJ2-1
d_call: TRBD2
cdr3_nt: TGTGCCAGCACAAGGAGTCCGGGACTAGCGGGGCGAAGCTCCTACAATGAGCAGTTCTTC
cdr3_aa: CASTRSPGLAGRSSYNEQFF

v_call: TRBV7-2
clone_size: many
j_call: TRBJ1-2
d_call: NA
cdr3_nt: TGTGCCAGCAGCCAACCTCAGGGTCTCCATGGCTACACCTTC
cdr3_aa: CASSQPQGLHGYTF

v_call: TRBV5-1
clone_size: NA
j_call: TRBJ2-1
d_call: TRBD2
cdr3_nt: TGCGCCAGCAGCTTGGAGTGGGATAGCGGGGGACCCAATGAGCAGTTCTTC
cdr3_aa: CASSLEWDSGGPNEQFF

v_call: TRBV7-9
clone_size: few
j_call: TRBJ2-3
d_call: NA
cdr3_nt: TGTGCCAGCAGCTTGCTAGACAGATACGCAGTGGATTTT
cdr3_aa: CASSLLDRYAVDF

v_call: TRBV28
clone_size: NA
j_call: TRBJ2-1
d_call: TRBD2
cdr3_nt: TGTGCCAGCACTTCTAGCGGGCCCTCCTACAATGAGCAGTTCTTC
cdr3_aa: CASTSSGPSYNEQFF

v_call: TRBV6-2/TRBV6-3
clone_size: NA
j_call: TRBJ2-6
d_call: NA
cdr3_nt: TGTGCCAGCTGCCCTGGGACGGAGGGTGCCTCTGGGGCCAACGTCCTGACTTTC
cdr3_aa: CASCPGTEGASGANVLTF